The 10 T cell receptor beta chains listed next were all sequenced from one sample in a study of blood T cell repertoires in COVID-19. The method was immunoSEQ multiplex PCR; TCRdb's version includes in-frame clones alone and lacks a portion of them. This repertoire shows roughly 500,000 clones, 75% to 90% found once; its top ten account for 8.3%. The sequencing input was PBMCs or T cells enriched from blood (not recorded which). The source of these receptors is a woman aged 55-69 years who had recovered from COVID-19.

The chain links TRBV4-1 to TRBJ1-4; D is unresolved. Germline CDR1 and CDR2: MGHRA and YSYEKL. V was clipped by 6 bases and J by 7 bases, with 9 bases between them. This CDR3 contains 12 residues. The DNA for the CDR3 is TGCGCCAGCAGTAACATTGGTGAAAAACTGTTTTTT. As protein: CASSNIGEKLFF.

This chain joins TRBV5-5 and TRBJ2-7; perhaps TRBD1 as D (5 bases). V lost 0 bases, J lost 2 bases, and 12 bases lay in between. This CDR3 has 15 amino acids. Per the germline V gene, CDR1 is SGHKS and CDR2 is YYEKEE (reference sequence). CDR3 sequence reads: CASSLGGSLTYEQYF. CDR3 DNA: TGTGCCAGCAGCTTGGGGGGCAGCCTTACCTACGAGCAGTACTTC.

The CDR3 DNA follows: TGTGCCAGCTCACCACGACAGGGTACTAATGAAAAACTGTTTTTT. It is translated as CASSPRQGTNEKLFF. The chain links TRBV18 to TRBJ1-4, with TRBD1 matching 7 bases. The CDR3 has 15 amino acids. With 1 base clipped from V and 2 bases from J, the junction kept 1 base outside the gene matches. CDR1 and CDR2 (germline): KGHSH, LQKENI.

The chain recombines TRBV10-3 with TRBJ1-2, with unresolved D. V was shortened by 0 bases and J by 8 bases, with 13 bases between the two germline ends. There are 14 residues in the CDR3. Germline CDR1 and CDR2: ENHRY and SYGVKD. In nucleotides, the CDR3 is TGTGCCATCAGTGAGTCGAGGGAGTATCACGGCTACACCTTC. As protein: CAISESREYHGYTF.

V and J are TRBV2 and TRBJ1-6, with 8 bases identical to TRBD1. Germline V gene data show CDR1 as SNHLY and CDR2 as FYNNEI. This CDR3 is 13 amino acids long. J was trimmed by 7 bases and V by 6 bases; bases with no gene match: 2. The CDR3, as DNA: TGTGCCAGCAGGCAGGGGGCGAATTCACCCCTCCACTTT. This codes for CASRQGANSPLHF.

The chain couples TRBV27 to TRBJ1-6; D is unclear. There are 11 residues in the CDR3. V gave up 9 bases and J gave up 8 bases, with 8 bases separating them. In germline, CDR1 is MNHEY, CDR2 SMNVEV (reference sequence). The CDR3 region is CASRVDSPLHF. CDR3 in DNA: TGTGCCAGTCGAGTGGATTCACCCCTCCACTTT.

This clone was counted between two and nine times. The rearrangement links TRBV28 to TRBJ1-6; 7 bases align to TRBD1. In germline, CDR1 is MDHEN, CDR2 SYDVKM. The CDR3 consists of 15 residues. V lost 6 bases to trimming and J lost 7 bases; unmatched junction nucleotides: 9. The CDR3 protein is CASSRQGSKNSPLHF. CDR3 DNA sequence: TGTGCCAGCAGCCGACAGGGTAGTAAAAATTCACCCCTCCACTTT.

This clone was seen many times. CDR3 loop: CASSETGINQPQHF. DNA of the CDR3: TGTGCCAGCAGTGAAACAGGGATCAATCAGCCCCAGCATTTT. The chain couples TRBV25-1 to TRBJ1-5, with a weak D call TRBD1 (6 bases). Trimming cost V 2 bases and J 3 bases, with 8 bases left between them. In germline, CDR1 is MGHDK, CDR2 SYGVNS. The CDR3 sequence is 14 residues long.

CDR3 amino acids: CASSLSQVLNTIYF. The CDR3 DNA reads as TGTGCCAGCAGTTTATCGCAGGTTCTAAACACCATATATTTT. V usage is TRBV28 and J usage is TRBJ1-3; no definite D call. Trimming shortened V by 1 base and J by 6 bases, and 10 bases separated the two germline ends. The CDR3 has 14 amino acids. Per germline, CDR1 MDHEN and CDR2 SYDVKM.

This clone was recorded once. The junction departs from germline at one end; a sequencing error may be responsible. The genes are TRBV30 and TRBJ1-4; no clear D. The germline V gene encodes CDR1 GTSNPN and CDR2 SVGIG (reference sequence). CDR3 length: 15 residues. The CDR3 DNA sequence: TGTGCCTGGAGTTCAATTTGGGCAACTGATGAAAAACTGTTTTTT. It encodes CAWSSIWATDEKLFF.